The 22 T cell receptor beta chains in this list originate from one sample, sequenced in a study of blood T cell repertoires in COVID-19. Here immunoSEQ multiplex PCR was the method, and the copy in TCRdb shows in-frame clones only, minus some. The table records about 210,000 clones, roughly 89% of them present only once. Sequencing was done on a sample of PBMCs or T cells enriched from blood (not recorded which). The receptors derive from a woman in her twenties or thirties who had been exposed to COVID-19.

The J gene is TRBJ1-5, the V gene TRBV18, with 7 bases that match TRBD1. J lost 5 bases, V lost 6 bases, and 7 bases had no gene match. This CDR3 comprises 14 residues. The germline CDR1 and CDR2 sequences are KGHSH and LQKENI. CDR3 sequence reads: CASSTRDRDQPQHF. The CDR3 DNA is TGTGCCAGCTCGACGAGAGACAGGGATCAGCCCCAGCATTTT.

CDR3 amino acids: CAISESTGVGTDTQYF. CDR3 nucleotide sequence: TGTGCCATCAGTGAGTCGACAGGGGTAGGCACAGATACGCAGTATTTT. This chain joins TRBV10-3 and TRBJ2-3; 8 bases align to TRBD1. The CDR3 is 16 residues long. Germline V gene sequence: CDR1 ENHRY, CDR2 SYGVKD. The ends lost 0 bases at V and 1 base at J; junction bases unmatched: 3.

The chain couples TRBV21-1 to TRBJ2-3; TRBD2, as called in the table, went unchecked against the DNA. TRBV21-1 is flagged as a pseudogene. The CDR3 is made up of 17 amino acids. In DNA form, the CDR3 reads TGTGCCAGCAGCAAACCCCAGCGGGGGCCACACACAGATACGCAGTATTTT. The encoded protein is CASSKPQRGPHTDTQYF.

The genes are TRBV9 and TRBJ2-1; maybe TRBD2 (5 bases). CDR3 size: 12 residues. Per the germline V gene, CDR1 is SGDLS and CDR2 is YYNGEE. Trimming stripped 4 bases from V and 8 bases from J, with 10 bases between. CDR3 loop: CASSPSGHEQFF. The CDR3 nucleotides read TGTGCCAGCAGCCCGAGCGGCCATGAGCAGTTCTTC.

The gene calls are TRBV4-1 and TRBJ2-5, with 11 bases lining up with TRBD2. Germline CDR1 reads MGHRA; CDR2 reads YSYEKL. The CDR3 runs to 17 residues. V shed 4 bases and J 5 bases; nucleotides not matched to a gene: 12. The CDR3 reads CASSLETSGALGETQYF. The CDR3 bases are TGCGCCAGCAGCCTCGAGACTAGCGGGGCCTTGGGGGAGACCCAGTACTTC.

This clone has just one count. The rearrangement joins TRBV5-4 to TRBJ2-5, with D possibly being TRBD1 (5 bases). Germline lookup yields CDR1 SGHNT and CDR2 YYREEE (reference sequence). This CDR3 comprises 14 residues. V was clipped by 4 bases and J by 2 bases, with 12 bases between them. CDR3 protein: CASSLPRQQETQYF. The CDR3 bases are TGTGCCAGCAGCCTTCCCAGACAGCAAGAGACCCAGTACTTC.

CDR3 amino acids: CASSEARGQAFF. The CDR3 DNA follows: TGCGCCAGCTCCGAGGCGAGAGGGCAAGCTTTCTTT. The chain recombines TRBV10-2 with TRBJ1-1, with D unclear. The CDR3 length is 12 residues. V was shortened by 8 bases and J by 9 bases, with 16 bases between the two germline ends. Per germline, CDR1 WSHSY and CDR2 SAAADI.

This chain links TRBV13 with TRBJ2-7; 9 nucleotides match TRBD1. Germline V gene sequence: CDR1 PRHDT, CDR2 FYEKMQ (reference sequence). V trimming: 5 bases; J trimming: 1 base; junction bases outside the gene matches: 6. This CDR3 comprises 15 residues. CDR3 sequence (DNA): TGTGCCAGCAGCCCGAAGGGACAGGGATCCTACGAGCAGTACTTC. Protein sequence: CASSPKGQGSYEQYF.

The V call is TRBV5-4, the J call TRBJ1-2; no definite D call. This CDR3 region has 13 residues. Germline V gene data show CDR1 as SGHNT and CDR2 as YYREEE (reference sequence). Trimming shortened V by 0 bases and J by 7 bases, and 10 bases separated the two germline ends. CDR3 DNA: TGTGCCAGCAGCTTGGCCGTAGAGCGTGGCTACACCTTC. Residues: CASSLAVERGYTF.

This rearrangement joins TRBV12-5 to TRBJ2-3, with D perhaps TRBD2 (6 bases). The CDR3 loop spans 13 amino acids. V lost 4 bases and J 4 bases, leaving 9 bases between the germline ends. From germline, CDR1 is LGHNT and CDR2 FRNRAP. The CDR3 DNA is TGTGCTAGTGGTTATCGGAGGGCAGATACGCAGTATTTT. Its protein is CASGYRRADTQYF.

The chain joins TRBV5-5 to TRBJ1-1, with a possible D match to TRBD1 (6 bases). V shed 2 bases and J shed 0 bases, with 17 bases lying between them. This CDR3 comprises 17 residues. Looked up from germline, CDR1 is SGHKS and CDR2 is YYEKEE (reference sequence). The CDR3 DNA sequence: TGTGCCAGCAGCTTTAGCCGGGGGGCGCTCATGAACACTGAAGCTTTCTTT. It encodes CASSFSRGALMNTEAFF.

The rearrangement uses TRBV7-2 and TRBJ1-2; no clear D gene. V was cut by 1 base and J by 5 bases, with 8 bases left in between. Per germline, CDR1 SGHTA and CDR2 FQGNSA. CDR3 size: 13 residues. The CDR3 protein is CASSLVPLYGYTF. The CDR3 DNA follows: TGTGCCAGCAGCTTAGTTCCCCTGTATGGCTACACCTTC.

The V and J genes are TRBV18 and TRBJ1-1; possibly TRBD1 for D (6 bases). Germline V lookup: CDR1 KGHSH, CDR2 LQKENI. Trimming stripped 5 bases from V and 3 bases from J, with 13 bases between. CDR3 size: 14 residues. CDR3 nucleotide sequence: TGTGCCAGCTCATACCACAGGGATGACACTGAAGCTTTCTTT. Translation: CASSYHRDDTEAFF.

This clone was seen just once. The sample has other DNA sequences that encode this CDR3 too. The chain employs TRBV6-5 and TRBJ1-1; D gene ambiguous. Per the germline V gene, CDR1 is MNHEY and CDR2 is SVGAGI. The CDR3 loop spans 14 amino acids. Trimming took 6 bases from V and 5 from J, leaving 16 bases between them. The CDR3 DNA reads TGTGCCAGCAGCTCTCTTCCGGGTGGGACTGAAGCTTTCTTT. It yields the protein CASSSLPGGTEAFF.

On this clone: Distinct nucleotide sequences in the sample also encode this CDR3. The chain links TRBV3-1 (or the pseudogene TRBV3-2) to TRBJ1-1; D is uncertain. This CDR3 spans 12 amino acids. Per the germline V gene, CDR1 is LGHDT and CDR2 is YNNKEL (reference sequence). The V gene lost 1 base and the J gene lost 5 bases, with 5 bases spanning the gap. The CDR3 DNA follows: TGTGCCAGCAGCCAAGGCGGGACTGAAGCTTTCTTT. Its translation is CASSQGGTEAFF.

This clone occurred a few times. The chain is built from TRBV6-5 and TRBJ1-2, with D perhaps TRBD1 (5 bases). Germline CDR1 MNHEY, CDR2 SVGAGI. V was cut by 8 bases and J by 5 bases, with 15 bases left in between. This CDR3 is built from 13 residues. The CDR3, as DNA: TGTGCCAGCTTTCGGCAGGGAGGGTATGGCTACACCTTC. This gives the protein CASFRQGGYGYTF.

On this clone: Other DNA sequences within the sample encode an identical CDR3. J is TRBJ2-1 and V is TRBV5-1; TRBD2 matches 7 bases. This CDR3 is 13 amino acids long. Germline V gene lookup returns CDR1 SGHRS and CDR2 YFSETQ. The V gene end was trimmed by 2 bases and the J gene end by 7 bases; junction bases not matched to a gene: 3. For the CDR3, the DNA is TGCGCCAGCAGCTTCCTAGCGGATAATGAGCAGTTCTTC. This codes for CASSFLADNEQFF. Full variable domain (rest looked up from reference TRBV5-1 and TRBJ2-1): KAGVTQTPRYLIKTRGQQVTLSCSPISGHRSVSWYQQTPGQGLQFLFEYFSETQRNKGNFPGRFSGRQFSNSRSEMNVSTLELGDSALYLCASSFLADNEQFFGPGTRLTVL.

This clone was seen just once. This chain connects TRBV2 to TRBJ1-3; possibly TRBD1 for D (6 bases). CDR1 is SNHLY, CDR2 FYNNEI, per germline. V was pared by 7 bases and J by 4 bases, with 11 bases between. The CDR3 length is 13 residues. The CDR3 nucleotides read TGTGCCAGCACCCAGGGGTCCGGAAACACCATATATTTT. It is translated as CASTQGSGNTIYF.

This sequence joins TRBV7-8 and TRBJ1-5; TRBD1 matches 7 bases. CDR1 is SGHVS, CDR2 FQNEAQ, per germline. V lost 2 bases, J lost 6 bases, and 10 bases stayed unmatched. CDR3 length: 16 amino acids. Here the CDR3 DNA reads TGTGCCAGCAGCTTAAGACAGGGAGCCGTTAGTCAGCCCCAGCATTTT. Encoded protein: CASSLRQGAVSQPQHF.

CDR3 in amino acids: CASSAEDEGYTF. The DNA of the CDR3 is TGCGCCAGCAGCGCGGAGGACGAGGGCTACACCTTC. The rearrangement joins TRBV5-1 to TRBJ1-2; D uncertain. CDR1 is SGHRS, CDR2 YFSETQ, per germline. Trimming stripped 4 bases from V and 8 bases from J, with 12 bases between. There are 12 residues in the CDR3.

The chain combines TRBV9 with TRBJ1-1, with 10 bases that match TRBD1. The CDR3 is 15 amino acids. The J segment lost 4 bases and the V segment lost 4 bases, leaving 7 bases of the junction unmatched. CDR1 is SGDLS and CDR2 is YYNGEE in the germline V gene. Written as DNA, the CDR3 is TGTGCCAGCAGCCCGACAGGGGGCGCGGTCACTGAAGCTTTCTTT. As protein: CASSPTGGAVTEAFF.

The chain uses TRBV2 and TRBJ1-1; TRBD1 aligns across 8 bases. Germline values: CDR1 SNHLY, CDR2 FYNNEI. V shed 6 bases, J shed 4 bases, and the junction held 7 bases outside the gene matches. The CDR3 has 14 amino acids. The CDR3, as DNA: TGTGCCAGCAGAAACCGACAGGGGCGCACTGAAGCTTTCTTT. Translation: CASRNRQGRTEAFF.